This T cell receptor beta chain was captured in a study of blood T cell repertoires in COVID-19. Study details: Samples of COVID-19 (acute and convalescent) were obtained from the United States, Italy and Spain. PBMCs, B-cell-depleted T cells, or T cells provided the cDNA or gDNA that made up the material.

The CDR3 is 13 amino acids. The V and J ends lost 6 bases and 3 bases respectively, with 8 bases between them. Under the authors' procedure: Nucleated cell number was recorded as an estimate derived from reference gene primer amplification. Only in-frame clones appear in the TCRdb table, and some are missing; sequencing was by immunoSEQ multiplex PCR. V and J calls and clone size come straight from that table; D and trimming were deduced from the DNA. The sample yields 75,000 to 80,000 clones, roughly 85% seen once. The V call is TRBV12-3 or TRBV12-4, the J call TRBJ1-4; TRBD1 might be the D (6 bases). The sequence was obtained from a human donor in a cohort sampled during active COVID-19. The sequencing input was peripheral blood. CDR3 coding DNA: TGTGCCAGCAGGGACAGCCCTAATGAAAAACTGTTTTTT. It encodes CASRDSPNEKLFF.